The T cell receptor (beta chain) under discussion was sequenced for a study of T cells in Graves' hyperthyroidism and ophthalmopathy. It was RNA transcripts that yielded the amplified TCR beta CDR3 regions. The HTBI set primed first-round TCR CDR3 RT-PCR. TCRdb re-called the multiplex PCR reads with MiXCR, one entry per CDR3 protein. The repertoire holds about 480,000 distinct CDR3 sequences, over 13% seen once, with 15% to 20% in the top ten. This clonotype has a count of ten or more. The ends lost 3 bases at V and 5 bases at J; junction bases unmatched: 6. CDR3 length: 14 amino acids. Germline V gives CDR1 DFQATT, CDR2 SNEGSKA (reference sequence).

Sequenced sample: blood. The clonotype originates from a woman aged 18-30 years with Graves' hyperthyroidism. The rearrangement joins TRBV20-1 to TRBJ2-5, with 10 bases lining up with TRBD1. This chain's CDR3 is CSASGTGEWETQYF. The CDR3 DNA reads as TGCAGTGCTAGCGGGACAGGGGAATGGGAGACCCAGTACTTC.